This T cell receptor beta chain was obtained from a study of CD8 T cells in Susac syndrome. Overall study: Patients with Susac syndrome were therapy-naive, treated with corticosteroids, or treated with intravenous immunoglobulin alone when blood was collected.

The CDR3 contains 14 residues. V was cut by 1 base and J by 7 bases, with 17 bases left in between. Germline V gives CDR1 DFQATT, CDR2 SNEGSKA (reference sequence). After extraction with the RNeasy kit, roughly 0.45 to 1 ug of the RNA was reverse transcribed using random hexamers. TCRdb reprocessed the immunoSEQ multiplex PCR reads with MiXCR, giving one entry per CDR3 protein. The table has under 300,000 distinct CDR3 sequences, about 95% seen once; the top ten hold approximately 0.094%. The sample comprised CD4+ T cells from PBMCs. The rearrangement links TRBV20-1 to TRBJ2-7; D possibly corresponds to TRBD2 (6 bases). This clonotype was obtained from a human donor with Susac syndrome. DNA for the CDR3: TGCAGTGCTAGAGCAGGACTACCGCGGAGGGAGCAGTACTTC. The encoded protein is CSARAGLPRREQYF.